The 30 T cell receptor beta chains below come from one sample, sequenced in a study of cytomegalovirus exposure and HLA in healthy donors. PCR amplification relied on 60 Vbeta primers (plus 13 Jbeta primers). The repertoire was sequenced with immunoSEQ multiplex PCR; TCRdb's copy has only in-frame clones and lacks some. The profile shows under 150,000 clones, around 81% of them singletons. Sequencing was carried out using PBMCs. The receptors stem from a middle-aged man in good health and CMV-seronegative.

The V and J genes are TRBV18 and TRBJ1-1, with D possibly matching TRBD1 (6 bases). Between the trimmed V and J ends, which lost 3 bases and 0 bases, there was a span of 11 bases. This CDR3 comprises 15 residues. CDR1 is KGHSH and CDR2 is LQKENI in the germline V gene. The CDR3 nucleotides are TGTGCCAGCTCACCCGCGACAGGCGTGAACACTGAAGCTTTCTTT. The encoded protein is CASSPATGVNTEAFF.

The chain is built from TRBV7-9 and TRBJ2-5; possible D gene TRBD2, 5 bases. This CDR3 region has 14 residues. Trimming stripped 5 bases from V and 4 bases from J, with 14 bases between. Germline V CDR1 and CDR2: SEHNR, FQNEAQ (reference sequence). The CDR3 loop reads CASSPDSAGETQYF. CDR3 DNA sequence: TGTGCCAGCAGCCCGGACTCTGCGGGAGAGACCCAGTACTTC.

The rearrangement uses TRBV29-1 and TRBJ2-7; 7 bases are shared with TRBD1. V lost 7 bases and J lost 3; bases outside the gene matches: 9. The CDR3 runs 13 residues. CDR1 is SQVTM and CDR2 is ANQGSEA in the germline V gene. The CDR3 protein is CSAWKGQNYEQYF. CDR3 nucleotides: TGCAGCGCCTGGAAGGGACAGAACTACGAGCAGTACTTC.

Only a few counts were recorded for this clone. The chain carries TRBV6-1 and TRBJ1-1, with a possible D match to TRBD1 (5 bases). Germline CDR1 is MNHNS and CDR2 is SASEGT. The CDR3 sequence is 14 residues long. V lost 5 bases and J lost 1, with 11 bases in between. The CDR3 coding sequence is TGTGCCAGCAGTAATCGGCAGGGGAACACTGAAGCTTTCTTT. Translation gives CASSNRQGNTEAFF.

A single count supports this clone. In nucleotides, the CDR3 is TGTGCCTGGAGTACAACTAGGGGCTACACCTTC. It yields the protein CAWSTTRGYTF. The V gene is TRBV30, the J gene TRBJ1-2; D gene ambiguous. The CDR3 covers 11 residues. CDR1 GTSNPN and CDR2 SVGIG come from the germline V gene (reference sequence). Between the trimmed V and J ends, which lost 2 bases and 8 bases, there was a span of 9 bases.

This clone was detected a few times. The J gene is TRBJ2-7, the V gene TRBV15; a weak D match, TRBD1 (5 bases). This CDR3 is built from 15 residues. V gave up 4 bases and J gave up 3 bases, with 16 bases separating them. Germline V gene sequence: CDR1 LNHNV, CDR2 YYDKDF (reference sequence). For the CDR3, the DNA is TGTGCCACCAGCAAAGAGTTACAGGCCCGCTACGAGCAGTACTTC. Translated: CATSKELQARYEQYF.

About this clone: The sample has other DNA sequences that encode this CDR3 too. V usage is TRBV29-1 and J usage is TRBJ2-2; tentatively, D is TRBD1 (5 bases). The germline V gene encodes CDR1 SQVTM and CDR2 ANQGSEA. The germline V and J ends were trimmed by 2 bases and 4 bases, with 11 bases remaining between them. The CDR3 extends over 14 amino acids. In nucleotides, the CDR3 is TGCAGCGTTGAACTGGCAGGGTTCACCGGGGAGCTGTTTTTT. It translates to CSVELAGFTGELFF.

The chain has TRBV6-5 and TRBJ1-2; 10 nucleotides match TRBD1. Germline CDR1 is MNHEY and CDR2 is SVGAGI. Unmatched junction bases numbered 6, after V lost 3 bases and J lost 5 bases. The CDR3 contains 15 residues. The CDR3 is CASSYSTGGSYGYTF. The CDR3 region has the DNA TGTGCCAGCAGTTATTCGACAGGGGGCTCGTATGGCTACACCTTC.

V is TRBV2 and J is TRBJ2-7; 11 nucleotides match TRBD1. Germline CDR1 is SNHLY and CDR2 is FYNNEI. The CDR3 sequence is 17 residues long. The trim removed 6 bases at V and 2 bases at J, leaving 12 bases unmatched. The CDR3 DNA follows: TGTGCCAGCAGAAAAGGGACAGGGGGGCGACACACCTACGAGCAGTACTTC. Translated, it gives CASRKGTGGRHTYEQYF.

The J gene is TRBJ2-7, the V gene TRBV6-1, with TRBD2 matching over 13 bases. The CDR3 runs 14 residues. V lost 6 bases and J lost 6; bases outside the gene matches: 5. CDR1 is MNHNS and CDR2 is SASEGT in the germline V gene. For the CDR3, the DNA is TGTGCCAGCAGGGGGACTAGCGGGAAGCTCGAGCAGTACTTC. Translated, it gives CASRGTSGKLEQYF.

The rearrangement links TRBV6-5 to TRBJ1-2; 9 nucleotides line up with TRBD1. CDR3 length equals 13 residues. Germline V CDR1 and CDR2: MNHEY, SVGAGI. V was pared by 4 bases and J by 9 bases, with 6 bases of the junction left unmatched. The CDR3 here is CASSSGTGRSYTF. CDR3 DNA: TGTGCCAGCAGTTCGGGGACAGGGCGAAGCTACACCTTC.

The CDR3 loop reads CASSFLGQGSNQPQHF. Here the CDR3 DNA reads TGTGCCAGCAGCTTCCTTGGACAGGGGAGCAATCAGCCCCAGCATTTT. V is TRBV5-5 and J is TRBJ1-5, with 9 bases identical to TRBD1. The germline V gene has CDR1 SGHKS and CDR2 YYEKEE (reference sequence). The J segment lost 1 base and the V segment lost 2 bases, leaving 4 bases of the junction unmatched. The CDR3 contains 16 residues.

The chain links TRBV27 to TRBJ2-7; 10 nucleotides match TRBD1. CDR3 length: 16 residues. Germline V gene sequence: CDR1 MNHEY, CDR2 SMNVEV (reference sequence). J gave up 3 bases and V 2 bases, and 7 bases lay outside the gene matches. For the CDR3, the DNA is TGTGCCAGCAGTTTAGCCCTGGACAGGGGGAGCTACGAGCAGTACTTC. This gives the protein CASSLALDRGSYEQYF.

The CDR3 spells CASSQVGLAVLGGETQYF. The CDR3 bases are TGCGCCAGCAGCCAAGTGGGGCTAGCGGTCCTTGGGGGAGAGACCCAGTACTTC. This chain connects TRBV4-1 to TRBJ2-5, with 7 nucleotides matching TRBD2. Losses at the gene ends were 1 base for V and 4 bases for J; bases not matched to a gene: 15. There are 18 residues in the CDR3. Germline CDR1 is MGHRA and CDR2 is YSYEKL.

The gene calls are TRBV28 and TRBJ2-7; weak D call: TRBD2 (6 bases). The CDR3 has 13 amino acids. Deletions cut 8 bases from V and 0 bases from J, with 11 bases between. Germline loops: CDR1 MDHEN, CDR2 SYDVKM. The CDR3 coding sequence is TGTGCCAGCCTGGGAGGACCCTCCTACGAGCAGTACTTC. Amino acids: CASLGGPSYEQYF.

This clone was observed a single time. J is TRBJ2-5 and V is TRBV7-9, with 7 bases matching TRBD2. This CDR3 comprises 12 residues. Germline loops: CDR1 SEHNR, CDR2 FQNEAQ (reference sequence). J lost 5 bases, V lost 6 bases, and 3 bases had no gene match. CDR3 nucleotide sequence: TGTGCCAGCAGGGGGGAGGGGGAGACCCAGTACTTC. This sequence encodes CASRGEGETQYF.

The rearrangement uses TRBV14 and TRBJ1-5; D gene uncertain. From germline, CDR1 is SGHDN and CDR2 FVKESK. The CDR3 consists of 16 residues. The V gene lost 1 base and the J gene lost 2 bases, with 12 bases spanning the gap. In nucleotides, the CDR3 is TGTGCCAGCAGCCAAGGGGGAGGGTTTGGCAATCAGCCCCAGCATTTT. Amino acids: CASSQGGGFGNQPQHF.

As DNA, the CDR3 is TGTGCCAGCAGTGAACCTGGCTCGAGGGATACGCAGTATTTT. Its translation is CASSEPGSRDTQYF. The chain couples TRBV25-1 to TRBJ2-3, with D uncertain. This CDR3 contains 14 residues. With 2 bases removed from V and 6 bases from J, the gap between germline ends came to 12 bases. Per the germline V gene, CDR1 is MGHDK and CDR2 is SYGVNS.

The gene calls are TRBV6-1 and TRBJ2-7; the match to TRBD1 covers 8 bases. V shed 0 bases and J 4 bases; nucleotides not matched to a gene: 8. Germline CDR1 MNHNS, CDR2 SASEGT. This CDR3 is 16 amino acids long. The CDR3 nucleotides read TGTGCCAGCAGTGAAGCGGGGCAGGGGGCTTTTTACGAGCAGTACTTC. Amino acids: CASSEAGQGAFYEQYF.

This clone was recorded only once. CDR3 sequence reads: CASSLGRAYGYTF. The CDR3 nucleotides read TGTGCCAGCAGTTTAGGCAGGGCTTATGGCTACACCTTC. The chain uses TRBV27 and TRBJ1-2; possibly TRBD1 for D (5 bases). Germline loops: CDR1 MNHEY, CDR2 SMNVEV (reference sequence). There are 13 residues in the CDR3. Trimming removed 2 bases from V and 5 bases from J, with 9 bases in between.

The chain employs TRBV9 and TRBJ1-1, with TRBD1 as a possible D gene (6 bases). V was shortened by 3 bases and J by 0 bases, with 12 bases between the two germline ends. CDR1 and CDR2 from the germline V gene are SGDLS and YYNGEE. The CDR3 extends over 15 amino acids. This chain's CDR3 is CASSDSGHLNTEAFF. The CDR3 DNA follows: TGTGCCAGCAGCGACTCGGGACACTTGAACACTGAAGCTTTCTTT.

This sequence joins TRBV15 and TRBJ2-3, with a weak D call TRBD2 (6 bases). V was cut by 4 bases and J by 8 bases, with 22 bases left in between. Germline loops: CDR1 LNHNV, CDR2 YYDKDF (reference sequence). CDR3 length: 16 residues. CDR3 region: CATSTAGTGGEVTQYF. CDR3 coding DNA: TGTGCCACCAGCACCGCCGGGACTGGGGGAGAAGTTACGCAGTATTTT.

This rearrangement joins TRBV27 to TRBJ2-7, with unresolved D. With 10 bases removed from V and 6 bases from J, the gap between germline ends came to 10 bases. The CDR3 has 10 residues. CDR1 MNHEY and CDR2 SMNVEV come from the germline V gene (reference sequence). CDR3 loop: CANVRGEQYF. CDR3 DNA: TGTGCCAACGTACGAGGCGAGCAGTACTTC.

In this sample, this clone turned up a few times. The rearrangement joins TRBV5-6 to TRBJ2-1; 9 bases match TRBD1. Germline V gene lookup returns CDR1 SGHDT and CDR2 YYEEEE. With V trimmed by 0 bases and J by 12 bases, 13 bases remained unmatched. The CDR3 contains 16 residues. The CDR3 here is CASSLGRGTGSLRQFF. CDR3 bases: TGTGCCAGCAGCTTGGGTCGGGGGACAGGGTCTCTACGGCAGTTCTTC.

This clone was found once. J is TRBJ1-1 and V is TRBV2, with 9 bases matching TRBD1. Trimming took 4 bases from V and 2 from J; bases not matched to a gene: 8. Germline V gene sequence: CDR1 SNHLY, CDR2 FYNNEI. This CDR3 is built from 16 residues. The CDR3 bases are TGTGCCAGCAGTGTCCCGGGACAGGGAAGTAACACTGAAGCTTTCTTT. Translation: CASSVPGQGSNTEAFF.

J is TRBJ1-1 and V is TRBV29-1; 9 bases match TRBD1. The V gene end was trimmed by 7 bases and the J gene end by 10 bases; junction bases not matched to a gene: 13. In germline, CDR1 is SQVTM, CDR2 ANQGSEA. This CDR3 region has 13 residues. This chain's CDR3 is CSAGPGQGRGAFF. The CDR3 region has the DNA TGCAGCGCCGGACCGGGACAGGGACGTGGAGCTTTCTTT.

This clone has more than one count but fewer than ten. The chain couples TRBV5-1 to TRBJ1-4, with 7 nucleotides matching TRBD1. In germline, CDR1 is SGHRS, CDR2 YFSETQ. V shed 1 base, J shed 7 bases, and the junction held 1 base outside the gene matches. The CDR3 is made up of 13 amino acids. CDR3 coding DNA: TGCGCCAGCAGCTTGACAGGGGTTGAAAAACTGTTTTTT. Encoded protein: CASSLTGVEKLFF.

The gene calls are TRBV9 and TRBJ1-2, with 8 bases matching TRBD1. The CDR3 contains 16 residues. The germline V gene encodes CDR1 SGDLS and CDR2 YYNGEE. Trimming removed 3 bases from V and 6 bases from J; junction bases left unmatched: 13. In nucleotides, the CDR3 is TGTGCCAGCAGCGCCAGACGTCGGACAGGGTACGATGGCTACACCTTC. Its translation: CASSARRRTGYDGYTF.

The V and J genes are TRBV11-3 and TRBJ2-2; the D is unclear. V lost 2 bases to trimming and J lost 6 bases, with 10 bases between them. This CDR3 is built from 14 residues. Germline loops: CDR1 SGHNT, CDR2 YENEEA. The CDR3 is CASSLTFLAGELFF. CDR3 DNA sequence: TGTGCCAGCAGCTTAACCTTTCTAGCCGGGGAGCTGTTTTTT. The whole variable domain, filled in from reference TRBV11-3 and TRBJ2-2, reads EAGVVQSPRYKIIEKKQPVAFWCNPISGHNTLYWYLQNLGQGPELLIRYENEEAVDDSQLPKDRFSAERLKGVDSTLKIQPAELGDSAVYLCASSLTFLAGELFFGEGSRLTVL.

This clone has just a few counts. V and J are TRBV6-1 and TRBJ2-1, with D perhaps TRBD1 (5 bases). This CDR3 is 17 amino acids long. Looked up from germline, CDR1 is MNHNS and CDR2 is SASEGT. V lost 2 bases and J 0 bases, leaving 14 bases between the germline ends. CDR3 residues: CASSEQGKESSYNEQFF. CDR3 nucleotide sequence: TGTGCCAGCAGTGAACAGGGTAAGGAGAGCTCCTACAATGAGCAGTTCTTC.